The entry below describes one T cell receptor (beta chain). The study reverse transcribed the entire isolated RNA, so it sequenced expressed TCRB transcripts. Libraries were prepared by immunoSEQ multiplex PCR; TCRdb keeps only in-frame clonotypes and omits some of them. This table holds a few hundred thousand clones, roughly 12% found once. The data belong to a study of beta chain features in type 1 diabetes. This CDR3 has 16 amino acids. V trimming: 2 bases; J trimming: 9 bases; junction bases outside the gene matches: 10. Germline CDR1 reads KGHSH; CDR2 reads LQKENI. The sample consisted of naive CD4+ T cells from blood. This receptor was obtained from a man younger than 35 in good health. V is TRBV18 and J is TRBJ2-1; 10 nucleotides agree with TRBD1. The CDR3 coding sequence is TGTGCCAGCTCACCAGTGGACAGGGGGATAGGGAGTGAGCAGTTCTTC. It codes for CASSPVDRGIGSEQFF.